This T cell receptor (beta chain) was recovered during a study of T cells and Merkel cell carcinoma outcomes. TCRdb's copy holds only in-frame clones and misses some; the assay was immunoSEQ multiplex PCR. The sample consists of about 5,600 clones, roughly 80% of them appearing once. The CDR3 is 15 residues long. In germline, CDR1 is ENHRY, CDR2 SYGVKD. About this clone: Germline is not matched at one junction end, which may reflect a read error. This specimen includes other DNA sequences encoding the same CDR3.

This chain uses TRBV10-3 with TRBJ2-5; 7 bases are a match to TRBD2. Sequencing was performed on tumor tissue from Merkel cell carcinoma. The origin of this receptor is a human donor with Merkel cell carcinoma. The CDR3 DNA reads as TGTGCCATCAGTGATGGAGCGGGAACGCAAGAGACCCAATACTTC. Its translation is CAISDGAGTQETQYF.